These 18 T cell receptor beta chains were sequenced from one sample in a study of Ad26.COV2.S vaccination and SARS-CoV-2 variants. Generated by immunoSEQ multiplex PCR, the TCRdb table keeps only in-frame clones and is missing some. Altogether about 460,000 clones are present, 80% to 90% being singletons, with the ten largest covering 1.5% to 2%. Specified treatment: roughly 18 received Ad26.COV2.S at low or high dose, single or two shots; about 5 received placebo; per-sample allocation not given. Day 63 following the first vaccine or placebo injection was when the samples were taken. This sample comprised peripheral blood, obtained in a trial of Ad26.COV2.S vaccine versus placebo. These receptors were obtained from a person between 18 and 65 years old who received the Ad26.COV2.S COVID-19 vaccine or a placebo.

This clone appeared a single time. This chain links TRBV4-2 with TRBJ2-1; D not certain. Trimming shortened V by 1 base and J by 6 bases, and 25 bases separated the two germline ends. The CDR3 spans 19 residues. Germline CDR1 reads LGHNA; CDR2 reads YNFKEQ. This chain's CDR3 is CASSQVQLADSEYSNEQFF. DNA for the CDR3: TGTGCCAGCAGCCAAGTTCAACTTGCCGATAGTGAATACAGCAATGAGCAGTTCTTC.

This clone was detected once. V is TRBV4-1 and J is TRBJ1-1; 9 bases line up with TRBD1. V lost 4 bases and J lost 1; bases outside the gene matches: 7. This CDR3 is 16 amino acids long. Germline V gene lookup returns CDR1 MGHRA and CDR2 YSYEKL. The CDR3 is CASSLLGTGRNTEAFF. The DNA of the CDR3 is TGCGCCAGCAGCCTTCTGGGGACAGGGAGGAACACTGAAGCTTTCTTT.

The V gene is TRBV15, the J gene TRBJ2-7, with D possibly being TRBD1 (6 bases). The CDR3 is 17 amino acids. V was clipped by 2 bases and J by 1 base, with 18 bases between them. Germline V gives CDR1 LNHNV, CDR2 YYDKDF (reference sequence). The CDR3 DNA sequence: TGTGCCACCAGCAGACCTGTTGGGACAATCGTTTCCTACGAGCAGTACTTC. Translated, it gives CATSRPVGTIVSYEQYF.

This rearrangement joins TRBV10-2 to TRBJ2-5; D gene uncertain. The V gene lost 8 bases and the J gene lost 4 bases, with 17 bases spanning the gap. Germline values: CDR1 WSHSY, CDR2 SAAADI. CDR3 length: 14 amino acids. The CDR3 coding sequence is TGCGCCAGCGGTTATCTATCTCCCCCAGAGACCCAGTACTTC. Protein product: CASGYLSPPETQYF.

The genes are TRBV11-2 and TRBJ2-5, with 8 nucleotides matching TRBD2. From germline, CDR1 is SGHAT and CDR2 FQNNGV. V lost 5 bases to trimming and J lost 5 bases; unmatched junction nucleotides: 4. The CDR3 loop spans 13 amino acids. DNA of the CDR3: TGTGCCAGCAGCGGGACTAGTCTGGAGACCCAGTACTTC. Translated: CASSGTSLETQYF.

CDR3 DNA: TGCGCCAGCAGCCAATCTTCGGGTATGGGCACAGATACGCAGTATTTT. This sequence encodes CASSQSSGMGTDTQYF. The rearrangement uses TRBV4-1 and TRBJ2-3; D is unclear. V was cut by 2 bases and J by 1 base, with 13 bases left in between. Germline V gene lookup returns CDR1 MGHRA and CDR2 YSYEKL. The CDR3 spans 16 residues.

This clone was seen only a few times. The rearrangement uses TRBV5-1 and TRBJ1-5; no clear D. Trimming left V 4 bases short and J 6 bases short, with 11 bases between. Germline assignment: CDR1 SGHRS and CDR2 YFSETQ. The CDR3 is 13 amino acids. CDR3 region: CASSLGGGQPQHF. The DNA for the CDR3 is TGCGCCAGCAGCCTGGGAGGAGGTCAGCCCCAGCATTTT.

The chain couples TRBV19 to TRBJ1-2; D is possibly TRBD1 (6 bases). The V gene lost 5 bases and the J gene lost 3 bases, with 13 bases spanning the gap. From germline, CDR1 is LNHDA and CDR2 SQIVND (reference sequence). The CDR3 runs 14 residues. The chain's CDR3 is CASSGRTVDYGYTF. CDR3 nucleotide sequence: TGTGCCAGTAGTGGACGGACAGTCGACTATGGCTACACCTTC.

This chain connects TRBV28 to TRBJ1-1, with D unresolved. CDR1 MDHEN and CDR2 SYDVKM come from the germline V gene. The CDR3 totals 12 residues. V gave up 7 bases and J gave up 8 bases, with 14 bases separating them. The CDR3 region has the DNA TGTGCCAGCACCGCCCGACTGGGGGAAGCTTTCTTT. This codes for CASTARLGEAFF.

This clone was recorded only once. The gene calls are TRBV28 and TRBJ2-7; tentatively, D is TRBD1 (6 bases). Between the trimmed V and J ends, which lost 5 bases and 9 bases, there was a span of 17 bases. This CDR3 is built from 13 residues. CDR1 is MDHEN and CDR2 is SYDVKM in the germline V gene. CDR3 region: CASSAGTPGAQYF. CDR3 sequence (DNA): TGTGCCAGCAGTGCTGGGACACCGGGTGCGCAGTACTTC. Complete variable domain (other parts from reference TRBV28 and TRBJ2-7): DVKVTQSSRYLVKRTGEKVFLECVQDMDHENMFWYRQDPGLGLRLIYFSYDVKMKEKGDIPEGYSVSREKKERFSLILESASTNQTSMYLCASSAGTPGAQYFGPGTRLTVT.

The chain is built from TRBV27 and TRBJ2-5; tentative D call: TRBD2 (5 bases). The germline gives CDR1 MNHEY, CDR2 SMNVEV (reference sequence). V lost 5 bases and J lost 4, with 11 bases in between. The CDR3 runs 13 residues. The CDR3 loop reads CASSVPGTETQYF. DNA of the CDR3: TGTGCCAGCAGTGTACCGGGAACAGAGACCCAGTACTTC.

The chain uses TRBV27 and TRBJ1-6; D call uncertain. Trimming cost V 6 bases and J 0 bases, with 12 bases left between them. Germline V gene lookup returns CDR1 MNHEY and CDR2 SMNVEV (reference sequence). CDR3 length: 16 amino acids. CDR3 DNA: TGTGCCAGCAGCCTCCACATGGGCTCCTATAATTCACCCCTCCACTTT. This encodes CASSLHMGSYNSPLHF.

The chain is built from TRBV6-2 or TRBV6-3 and TRBJ1-5; D gene uncertain. CDR1 and CDR2 (germline): MNHEY, SVGEGT. The CDR3 runs to 17 residues. The V gene lost 6 bases and the J gene lost 5 bases, with 23 bases spanning the gap. CDR3 sequence: CASSQTGRSFVDQPQHF. The CDR3 DNA sequence: TGTGCCAGCAGCCAGACCGGCCGCTCCTTTGTGGATCAGCCCCAGCATTTT.

This clone was observed a handful of times. The chain joins TRBV18 to TRBJ1-1, with 11 bases lining up with TRBD1. The V segment lost 1 base and the J segment 6 bases; nucleotides outside the gene matches: 4. Looked up from germline, CDR1 is KGHSH and CDR2 is LQKENI. The CDR3 is 15 residues long. This chain's CDR3 is CASSPRDRGGAEAFF. The CDR3 DNA sequence: TGTGCCAGCTCACCACGGGACAGGGGGGGAGCTGAAGCTTTCTTT. Together with reference TRBV18 and TRBJ1-1, the CDR3 gives the full variable domain: NAGVMQNPRHLVRRRGQEARLRCSPMKGHSHVYWYRQLPEEGLKFMVYLQKENIIDESGMPKERFSAEFPKEGPSILRIQQVVRGDSAAYFCASSPRDRGGAEAFFGQGTRLTVV.

The rearrangement links TRBV11-2 to TRBJ1-2; 7 bases are a match to TRBD1. This CDR3 spans 12 amino acids. CDR1 is SGHAT, CDR2 FQNNGV, per germline. V was clipped by 1 base and J by 8 bases; unmatched bases: 1. CDR3: CASSLAGGGYTF. CDR3 in DNA: TGTGCCAGCAGCTTAGCAGGGGGAGGCTACACCTTC.

J is TRBJ2-2 and V is TRBV3-1 (or the pseudogene TRBV3-2); D may be TRBD1 (6 bases). The V end lost 6 bases, the J end lost 4 bases, and 12 bases lay between the germline ends. This CDR3 spans 14 amino acids. Per germline, CDR1 LGHDT and CDR2 YNNKEL (reference sequence). The CDR3 nucleotides are TGTGCCAGCAGACAACAGGGTCCCACCGGGGAGCTGTTTTTT. Protein sequence: CASRQQGPTGELFF.

This chain uses TRBV7-9 with TRBJ2-1, with TRBD2 matching 11 bases. In germline, CDR1 is SEHNR, CDR2 FQNEAQ (reference sequence). The V segment lost 0 bases and the J segment 7 bases; nucleotides outside the gene matches: 2. There are 15 residues in the CDR3. The DNA of the CDR3 is TGTGCCAGCAGCTTAGCCGCTAGCGGGAGGAATGAGCAGTTCTTC. It is translated as CASSLAASGRNEQFF.

This clone has a single count. V and J are TRBV5-1 and TRBJ2-7; 8 nucleotides match TRBD2. V lost 3 bases and J lost 3; bases outside the gene matches: 11. The CDR3 spans 16 residues. The germline V gene encodes CDR1 SGHRS and CDR2 YFSETQ. The CDR3 bases are TGCGCCAGCAGCTCATTTCCTAGCGGGCGAAACTACGAGCAGTACTTC. Translation: CASSSFPSGRNYEQYF.